This T cell receptor (beta chain) was found in a study of T-cell memory formation after mild COVID-19. Overall study results and limits: Clones that contracted from day 15 to 85 were balanced CD4/CD8, while later expanders leaned CD4+.

TCRdb analysed the 5' RACE reads with MiXCR anew, one entry per CDR3 protein. The sample lists 380,000 or so distinct CDR3 sequences; 14% were seen once. Germline V gene data show CDR1 as SEHNR and CDR2 as FQNEAQ (reference sequence). CDR3 length: 18 residues. Losses at the gene ends were 4 bases for V and 6 bases for J; bases not matched to a gene: 11. Concerning this clonotype itself: Antigen specificity is unknown.

The rearrangement joins TRBV7-9 to TRBJ2-3, with 15 positions matching TRBD2. Sequences were obtained from PBMCs or a T cell subset sorted from them (not recorded which). This TCR came from a man aged 18-30 years who had mild COVID-19 (a few samples of this study predate the infection). Cell type and time point are not known. DNA of the CDR3: TGTGCCAGCAGCTCTTATATGGGACTAGCGGGGGGCCAGGATACGCAGTATTTT. Residues: CASSSYMGLAGGQDTQYF.